The clone carrying this T cell receptor (beta chain) was counted a few times. The antigen is not known. This sample was taken from a study of human T cells and chemical hapten exposure. Study-level information: Enrolled patients were predominantly female and had alopecia areata, totalis or universalis. Variability of per-sample TCR yields stemmed mainly from small differences in pooled library volume.

The CDR3 is 21 residues long. The germline CDR1 and CDR2 sequences are SGHTA and FQGNSA. V was clipped by 5 bases and J by 1 base; unmatched bases: 22. Study findings and constraints: Patch test score showed a positive correlation with PT1 expanded TCR counts.

TCRdb independently ran MiXCR on the RACE reads; one entry per CDR3 protein. Of 300,000 to 450,000 distinct CDR3 sequences in the sample, roughly 5% were seen once. Documented time point: pre-sensitization, week 0. Stated treatment: therapeutic diphenylcyclopropenone sensitization with weekly scalp DPC. The sample consisted of whole blood, taken in connection with sensitization to the hapten diphenylcyclopropenone (DPC). The source of this sequence is a woman in her fifties or sixties with alopecia areata. Some clones in this sample may be carry-over from other donors' samples. J is TRBJ2-2 and V is TRBV7-2, with 7 bases that match TRBD2. The CDR3 region has the DNA TGTGCCAGCAGCCTTCTCCCACAACTCGGGCTAGGACTAGGGAACACCGGGGAGCTGTTTTTT. As protein: CASSLLPQLGLGLGNTGELFF.